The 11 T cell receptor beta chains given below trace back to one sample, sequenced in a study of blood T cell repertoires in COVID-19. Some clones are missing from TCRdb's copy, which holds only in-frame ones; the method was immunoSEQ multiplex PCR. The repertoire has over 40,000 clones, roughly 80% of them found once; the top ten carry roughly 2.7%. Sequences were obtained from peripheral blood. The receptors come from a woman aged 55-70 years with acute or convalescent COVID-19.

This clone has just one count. In nucleotides, the CDR3 is TGCGCCAGCAGCCGCGGGAGCGGGGCCATGGGGGAGACCCAGTACTTC. Protein product: CASSRGSGAMGETQYF. The J gene is TRBJ2-5, the V gene TRBV5-1; 7 bases are shared with TRBD2. Germline V CDR1 and CDR2: SGHRS, YFSETQ. V lost 4 bases, J lost 5 bases, and 14 bases stayed unmatched. The CDR3 extends over 16 amino acids.

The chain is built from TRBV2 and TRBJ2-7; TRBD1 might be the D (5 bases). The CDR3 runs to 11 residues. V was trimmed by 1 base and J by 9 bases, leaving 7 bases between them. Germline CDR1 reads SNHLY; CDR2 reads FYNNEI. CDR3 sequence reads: CASSEDRRQYF. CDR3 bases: TGTGCCAGCAGTGAAGACAGGAGGCAGTACTTC.

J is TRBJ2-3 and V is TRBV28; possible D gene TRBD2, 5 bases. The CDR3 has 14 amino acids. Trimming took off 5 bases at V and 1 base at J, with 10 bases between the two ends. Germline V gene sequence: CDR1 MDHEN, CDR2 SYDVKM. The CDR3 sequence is CASSRRGGTDTQYF. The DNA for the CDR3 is TGTGCCAGCAGTCGTCGGGGTGGCACAGATACGCAGTATTTT.

The CDR3 region is CASSLGAGGGEQYF. CDR3 in DNA: TGCGCCAGCAGCCTGGGTGCGGGGGGCGGAGAGCAGTACTTC. The rearrangement joins TRBV5-1 to TRBJ2-7, with 8 bases identical to TRBD2. Trimming took 4 bases from V and 7 from J; bases not matched to a gene: 10. Germline CDR1 SGHRS, CDR2 YFSETQ. The CDR3 is 14 amino acids.

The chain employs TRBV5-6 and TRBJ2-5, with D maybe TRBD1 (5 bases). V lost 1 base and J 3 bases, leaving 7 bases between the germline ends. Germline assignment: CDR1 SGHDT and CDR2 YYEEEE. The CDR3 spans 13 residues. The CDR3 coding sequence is TGTGCCAGCAGCTTGCGACAGAAAGAGACCCAGTACTTC. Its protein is CASSLRQKETQYF. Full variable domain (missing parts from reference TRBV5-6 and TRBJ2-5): DAGVTQSPTHLIKTRGQQVTLRCSPKSGHDTVSWYQQALGQGPQFIFQYYEEEERQRGNFPDRFSGHQFPNYSSELNVNALLLGDSALYLCASSLRQKETQYFGPGTRLLVL.

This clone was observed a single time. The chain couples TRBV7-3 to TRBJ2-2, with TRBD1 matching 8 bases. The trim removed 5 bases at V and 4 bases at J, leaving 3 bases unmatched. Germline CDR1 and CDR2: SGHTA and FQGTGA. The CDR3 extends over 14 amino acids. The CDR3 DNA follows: TGTGCCAGCAGCCCGGACAGGGCCACCGGGGAGCTGTTTTTT. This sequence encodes CASSPDRATGELFF.

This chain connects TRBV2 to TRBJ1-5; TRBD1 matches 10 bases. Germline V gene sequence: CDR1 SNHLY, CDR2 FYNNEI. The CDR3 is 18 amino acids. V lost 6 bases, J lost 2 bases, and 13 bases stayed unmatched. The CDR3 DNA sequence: TGTGCCAGCAGACCGGGACAGGGGACCCCCAGGGGCAATCAGCCCCAGCATTTT. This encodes CASRPGQGTPRGNQPQHF.

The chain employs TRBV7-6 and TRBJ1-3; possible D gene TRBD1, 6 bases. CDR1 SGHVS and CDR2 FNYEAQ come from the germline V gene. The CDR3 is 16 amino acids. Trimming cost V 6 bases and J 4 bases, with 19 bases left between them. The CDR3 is CASSETGGRAGNTIYF. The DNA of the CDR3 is TGTGCCAGCAGTGAGACCGGGGGGCGAGCGGGAAACACCATATATTTT.

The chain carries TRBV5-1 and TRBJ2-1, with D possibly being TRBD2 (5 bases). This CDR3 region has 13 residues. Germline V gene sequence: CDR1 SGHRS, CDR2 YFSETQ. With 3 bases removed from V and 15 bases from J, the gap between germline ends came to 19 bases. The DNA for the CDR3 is TGCGCCAGCAGCTCTTTGGACTCCGCTGTGGGGTTCTTC. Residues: CASSSLDSAVGFF.

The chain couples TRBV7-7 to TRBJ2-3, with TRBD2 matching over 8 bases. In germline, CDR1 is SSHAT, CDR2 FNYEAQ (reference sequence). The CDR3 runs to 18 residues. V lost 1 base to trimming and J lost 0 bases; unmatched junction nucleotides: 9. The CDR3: CASSLGSGGFSSTDTQYF. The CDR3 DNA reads TGTGCCAGCAGCTTAGGCAGCGGGGGATTCTCTAGCACAGATACGCAGTATTTT.

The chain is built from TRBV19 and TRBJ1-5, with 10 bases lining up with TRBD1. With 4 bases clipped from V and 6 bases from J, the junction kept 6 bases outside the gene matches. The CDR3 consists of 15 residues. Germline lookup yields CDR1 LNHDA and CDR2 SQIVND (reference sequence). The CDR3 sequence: CASSRGTGVPQPQHF. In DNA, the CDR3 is TGTGCCAGTAGTAGGGGGACAGGGGTGCCTCAGCCCCAGCATTTT.